This T cell receptor (beta chain) was identified in a study of cytomegalovirus exposure and HLA in healthy donors. Sequenced by immunoSEQ multiplex PCR; TCRdb stores in-frame clones only, minus some. This table holds some 170,000 clones, around 86% found once. In regard to this clone: Its antigen is undetermined.

Trimming stripped 5 bases from V and 0 bases from J, with 12 bases between. The length of the CDR3 is 15 residues. Germline loops: CDR1 SGHTA, CDR2 FQGTGA. Study observations and caveats: There were 164 TCR beta chains listed as cytomegalovirus-associated. Cytomegalovirus status was reportedly diagnosed by the classifier with high sensitivity and specificity. Across donors, most TCRs were seen rarely, yet some public ones were widespread.

Separate from the approximately 670-subject first cohort was the 120-subject validation cohort, to which the donors belonged. The chain links TRBV7-3 to TRBJ2-3; perhaps TRBD2 as D (6 bases). The receptor was derived from a man aged 18 to 30 in good health and CMV-seropositive. The material sequenced was PBMCs. CDR3 residues: CASSPGGASTDTQYF. In DNA, the CDR3 is TGTGCCAGCAGCCCCGGGGGTGCCAGCACAGATACGCAGTATTTT.